The sequence of this T cell receptor (beta chain) was determined in a study of blood T cell repertoires in COVID-19. Whole-study context: Samples of COVID-19 (acute and convalescent) were obtained from the United States, Italy and Spain.

Trimming took 4 bases from V and 7 from J; bases not matched to a gene: 6. In germline, CDR1 is SGHRS, CDR2 YFSETQ. The CDR3 has 13 residues. Original analysis: By means of reference gene primer amplification, nucleated cell counts were estimated. The data were produced by immunoSEQ multiplex PCR, yet TCRdb's version contains in-frame clones alone and is incomplete. V, J and clone size were drawn from that table, and D and trimming were deduced from the DNA. The sample includes 20,000 to 25,000 clones, about 89% of them seen just once. The rearrangement joins TRBV5-1 to TRBJ1-2; 8 positions agree with TRBD1. The source of this sequence is a human donor in a cohort sampled during active COVID-19. Source material: peripheral blood. CDR3 region: CASSADRGSGYTF. CDR3 nucleotide sequence: TGCGCCAGCAGCGCCGACAGGGGAAGTGGCTACACCTTC.